One and the same sample provided the 13 T cell receptor beta chains below, sequenced in a study of CD4 T cells in relation to SARS-CoV-2 and coronaviruses. Profiled with immunoSEQ multiplex PCR; TCRdb holds only in-frame clones, not every one. This sample has approximately 38,000 clones, with roughly 88% found just once. Sequencing was done on a sample of memory CD4+ T cells from PBMCs. The source is an adult with COVID-19.

This chain connects TRBV5-1 to TRBJ2-7, with 8 bases matching TRBD1. Trimming took 4 bases from V and 4 from J; bases not matched to a gene: 7. Germline V lookup: CDR1 SGHRS, CDR2 YFSETQ. The CDR3 loop spans 14 amino acids. The CDR3 nucleotides are TGCGCCAGCAGCGACCAGGGGGCGCGGTACGAGCAGTACTTC. This gives the protein CASSDQGARYEQYF.

The genes are TRBV2 and TRBJ2-7; TRBD1 agrees at 7 bases. The germline V gene has CDR1 SNHLY and CDR2 FYNNEI. The J segment lost 3 bases and the V segment lost 1 base, leaving 9 bases of the junction unmatched. CDR3 length equals 16 residues. This CDR3 is CASSEEGAGGVYEQYF. The CDR3 nucleotides are TGTGCCAGCAGTGAAGAGGGCGCAGGGGGAGTCTACGAGCAGTACTTC.

The chain recombines TRBV19 with TRBJ1-5; 7 bases fit TRBD1. V lost 4 bases, J lost 0 bases, and 6 bases stayed unmatched. Germline CDR1 and CDR2: LNHDA and SQIVND (reference sequence). The CDR3 totals 16 residues. The CDR3 nucleotides are TGTGCCAGTAGTACAACACAGGGGTATAGCAATCAGCCCCAGCATTTT. Amino acid sequence: CASSTTQGYSNQPQHF.

The rearrangement uses TRBV12-3 or TRBV12-4 and TRBJ2-7, with D maybe TRBD1 (6 bases). The germline V and J ends were trimmed by 4 bases and 1 base, with 8 bases remaining between them. The CDR3 extends over 13 amino acids. The CDR3 bases are TGTGCCAGCAGTTCGGACAGATCCTACGAGCAGTACTTC. Encoded protein: CASSSDRSYEQYF.

The chain uses TRBV11-2 and TRBJ2-3, with 8 positions matching TRBD2. V dropped 3 bases and J dropped 3; count of bases not matched to a gene: 5. Germline V gene lookup returns CDR1 SGHAT and CDR2 FQNNGV. The CDR3 contains 15 residues. CDR3 sequence reads: CASSFAGGATDTQYF. The CDR3 DNA is TGTGCCAGCAGCTTCGCGGGGGGAGCGACAGATACGCAGTATTTT.

The chain carries TRBV29-1 and TRBJ2-5; 12 positions match TRBD2. This CDR3 is 18 amino acids long. The J segment lost 3 bases and the V segment lost 1 base, leaving 12 bases of the junction unmatched. The V gene's germline CDR1 is SQVTM and CDR2 ANQGSEA. CDR3 sequence: CSVEGGASGGEIKETQYF. The DNA for the CDR3 is TGCAGCGTTGAAGGTGGGGCTAGCGGGGGGGAAATAAAAGAGACCCAGTACTTC.

The chain employs TRBV7-3 and TRBJ1-6; no clear D gene. With 4 bases removed from V and 3 bases from J, the gap between germline ends came to 4 bases. Germline loops: CDR1 SGHTA, CDR2 FQGTGA. The CDR3 spans 13 residues. CDR3 loop: CASSSVYNSPLHF. The CDR3, as DNA: TGTGCCAGCAGCTCCGTCTATAATTCACCCCTCCACTTT. The full variable domain, completed using reference TRBV7-3 and TRBJ1-6, is GAGVSQTPSNKVTEKGKYVELRCDPISGHTALYWYRQSLGQGPEFLIYFQGTGAADDSGLPNDRFFAVRPEGSVSTLKIQRTERGDSAVYLCASSSVYNSPLHFGNGTRLTVT.

Remarks on this clone: The conserved phenylalanine or tryptophan is not found at the CDR3 terminus, so this likely reflects a read error. The DNA is omitted, as the CDR3 cannot be located on it reliably, and the CDR3 follows TCRdb's listing. The V call is TRBV13, the J call TRBJ1-1. Germline V CDR1 and CDR2: PRHDT, FYEKMQ (reference sequence). Inclusive of both ends, the CDR3 amounts to 10 amino acids. CDR3: CASSLERFLV.

The V call is TRBV20-1, the J call TRBJ2-7, with D hard to call. This CDR3 has 11 amino acids. V was shortened by 2 bases and J by 6 bases, with 8 bases between the two germline ends. Germline loops: CDR1 DFQATT, CDR2 SNEGSKA (reference sequence). DNA for the CDR3: TGCAGTGCTAGAATCCCCTGCGAGCAGTACTTC. It is translated as CSARIPCEQYF.

Only one count was recorded for this clone. The chain couples TRBV5-1 to TRBJ2-2, with D uncertain. V was cut by 0 bases and J by 4 bases, with 4 bases left in between. CDR1 is SGHRS and CDR2 is YFSETQ in the germline V gene. The CDR3 consists of 13 residues. The CDR3 nucleotides are TGCGCCAGCAGCTTGGAGTTCACCGGGGAGCTGTTTTTT. Encoded protein: CASSLEFTGELFF.

CDR3 protein: CASSQRGPGDTQYF. In DNA form, the CDR3 reads TGTGCCAGCAGCCAACGGGGGCCCGGGGATACGCAGTATTTT. The chain uses TRBV14 and TRBJ2-3, with D possibly being TRBD1 or TRBD2 (6 bases each). The CDR3 runs 14 residues. CDR1 is SGHDN and CDR2 is FVKESK in the germline V gene. Trimming removed 2 bases at V and 6 bases at J, with 12 bases between.

Only a few counts were recorded for this clone. An end of the junction does not agree with germline; a read error may underlie this. The V call is TRBV7-9, the J call TRBJ2-7; perhaps TRBD2 as D (5 bases). This CDR3 comprises 10 residues. CDR1 is SEHNR and CDR2 is FQNEAQ in the germline V gene (reference sequence). CDR3: CASSPLGRDF. As DNA, the CDR3 is TGTGCCAGCAGCCCACTAGGACGGGACTTC.

CDR3: CASSTRERGAKNIQYF. In DNA form, the CDR3 reads TGTGCCAGCAGCACAAGAGAGCGTGGGGCCAAAAACATTCAGTACTTC. The V gene is TRBV21-1, the J gene TRBJ2-4; TRBD2 is the table's D call and was not checked against the DNA. TRBV21-1 is an annotated pseudogene. CDR3 length: 16 amino acids.